A single sample gave rise to the 12 T cell receptor beta chains below, sequenced in a study of cytomegalovirus exposure and HLA in healthy donors. Use of 60 Vbeta and 13 Jbeta primers characterized the PCR. The assay was immunoSEQ multiplex PCR, and TCRdb's table has in-frame clones only and misses some. The table has approximately 89,000 clones, 65% to 80% seen once. Sequenced sample: PBMCs. The source is a man aged 25-40 years in good health and CMV-seropositive.

The chain combines TRBV6-1 with TRBJ2-7; weak D call: TRBD1 (6 bases). The length of the CDR3 is 14 residues. Trimming pared 6 bases from V and 0 bases from J, leaving 12 bases between. Germline CDR1 and CDR2: MNHNS and SASEGT. This chain's CDR3 is CASRAYRASYEQYF. The CDR3 DNA sequence: TGTGCCAGCAGGGCGTACAGGGCCTCCTACGAGCAGTACTTC.

Only one count was recorded for this clone. J is TRBJ1-2 and V is TRBV2, with TRBD1 as a possible D gene (5 bases). V was trimmed by 4 bases and J by 8 bases, leaving 17 bases between them. This CDR3 has 14 amino acids. Germline-derived CDR1 and CDR2 are SNHLY and FYNNEI. The CDR3 is CASSADTLLTGYTF. CDR3 DNA sequence: TGTGCCAGCAGTGCGGACACATTACTGACGGGCTACACCTTC.

The chain has TRBV4-2 and TRBJ2-7; 9 nucleotides match TRBD2. The V gene's germline CDR1 is LGHNA and CDR2 YNFKEQ. V dropped 1 base and J dropped 5; count of bases not matched to a gene: 9. The CDR3 has 16 residues. The CDR3 sequence: CASSQGGWTSEDEQYF. CDR3 in DNA: TGTGCCAGCAGCCAAGGGGGTTGGACTAGCGAGGACGAGCAGTACTTC.

This chain joins TRBV7-2 and TRBJ2-5; 9 positions agree with TRBD1. Unmatched junction bases numbered 8, after V lost 5 bases and J lost 4 bases. This CDR3 is 15 amino acids long. Germline loops: CDR1 SGHTA, CDR2 FQGNSA. CDR3 residues: CASSLDRGQVETQYF. The CDR3 nucleotides are TGTGCCAGCAGCCTGGACAGGGGTCAGGTAGAGACCCAGTACTTC.

The chain joins TRBV4-1 to TRBJ1-4, with a possible D match to TRBD1 (6 bases). Trimming cost V 0 bases and J 8 bases, with 13 bases left between them. Germline-derived CDR1 and CDR2 are MGHRA and YSYEKL. This CDR3 spans 15 amino acids. For the CDR3, the DNA is TGCGCCAGCAGCCAAGAATCAGGGGCATGGGAAAAACTGTTTTTT. Protein product: CASSQESGAWEKLFF.

This chain connects TRBV5-4 to TRBJ2-5, with D perhaps matching TRBD2 (6 bases). The CDR3 loop spans 16 amino acids. The V end was cut by 0 bases, the J end by 0 bases, with 12 bases between. Germline-derived CDR1 and CDR2 are SGHNT and YYREEE (reference sequence). The CDR3 region has the DNA TGTGCCAGCAGCTTGGCGCGACTAGATTACCAAGAGACCCAGTACTTC. This gives the protein CASSLARLDYQETQYF. Using reference TRBV5-4 and TRBJ2-5 for the parts outside the CDR3, the full variable domain is ETGVTQSPTHLIKTRGQQVTLRCSSQSGHNTVSWYQQALGQGPQFIFQYYREEENGRGNFPPRFSGLQFPNYSSELNVNALELDDSALYLCASSLARLDYQETQYFGPGTRLLVL.

This clone was seen only once. This rearrangement joins TRBV5-1 to TRBJ2-1; TRBD2 matches 13 bases. The junction had 3 bases not matched to a gene; V was cut back by 4 bases and J by 8 bases. The germline gives CDR1 SGHRS, CDR2 YFSETQ. This CDR3 is built from 14 residues. The CDR3 here is CASSPGLAGDEQFF. In DNA form, the CDR3 reads TGCGCCAGCAGCCCAGGACTAGCGGGAGATGAGCAGTTCTTC.

Here the CDR3 DNA reads TGTGCCAGCAGTTATAACCCGATTACGAGTGGCTACACCTTC. Translation: CASSYNPITSGYTF. V usage is TRBV6-6 and J usage is TRBJ1-2; D gene uncertain. Germline V gives CDR1 MNHNY, CDR2 SVGAGI (reference sequence). The CDR3 covers 14 residues. Between the trimmed V and J ends, which lost 3 bases and 7 bases, there was a span of 15 bases.

The chain employs TRBV6-4 and TRBJ2-5, with 11 bases lining up with TRBD2. The J call is doubtful: the DNA matches TRBJ2-7 better. Per the germline V gene, CDR1 is MRHNA and CDR2 is SNTAGT. The CDR3 covers 19 residues. CDR3 region: CASTECGASGGPISLEQYF. The CDR3 nucleotides are TGTGCCAGCACCGAATGTGGGGCTAGCGGGGGGCCAATTTCCCTCGAGCAGTACTTC.

The chain employs TRBV19 and TRBJ2-1, with D unclear. Germline loops: CDR1 LNHDA, CDR2 SQIVND (reference sequence). Between the trimmed V and J ends, which lost 1 base and 0 bases, there was a span of 10 bases. This CDR3 has 16 amino acids. The CDR3 is CASSIGVPSSYNEQFF. In DNA form, the CDR3 reads TGTGCCAGTAGTATAGGAGTCCCAAGCTCCTACAATGAGCAGTTCTTC.

The genes are TRBV5-1 and TRBJ2-1; 9 nucleotides align to TRBD1. The CDR3 length is 15 residues. CDR1 SGHRS and CDR2 YFSETQ come from the germline V gene. The ends lost 0 bases at V and 3 bases at J; junction bases unmatched: 1. The CDR3 nucleotides are TGCGCCAGCAGCTTGGCGGGACAGGGCTACAATGAGCAGTTCTTC. It specifies CASSLAGQGYNEQFF.

The genes are TRBV7-9 and TRBJ1-6, with D possibly being TRBD1 (6 bases). The CDR3 consists of 13 residues. V was pared by 5 bases and J by 10 bases, with 12 bases between. Germline V gives CDR1 SEHNR, CDR2 FQNEAQ (reference sequence). CDR3 sequence reads: CASSGEGQSPLHF. In DNA form, the CDR3 reads TGTGCCAGCAGCGGAGAGGGACAATCACCCCTCCACTTT.